A selection of T cell receptor beta chains follows, all from one sample in a study of identical twins. TCRdb fed the 5' RACE reads into MiXCR, producing one record per CDR3 protein. The sample shows about 490,000 distinct CDR3 sequences, around 15% of them seen only once. The data were also submitted as part of a second study, on yellow fever vaccine responses in identical twins.

Sequenced sample: CD4+ T cells sorted from blood. The receptor set was obtained from a young woman in good health. Both conserved end residues are part of each CDR3. Fields, in order: J gene, V gene, clone size, CDR3 protein. The size field is filled for only some rows; it gives once, few, many or a size class.

TRBJ2-7 | TRBV5-1 | few | CASSLGPRKDAGEQYF
TRBJ2-3 | TRBV4-2 | NA | CASSQDAGSSTDTQYF
TRBJ2-1 | TRBV28 | NA | CASSGGGSGYNEQFF
TRBJ2-1 | TRBV29-1 | few | CSVETVNEQFF
TRBJ2-1 | TRBV7-3 | NA | CASSLNPGNSDEQFF
TRBJ2-7 | TRBV20-1 | few | CSARGVGARYQYEQYF
TRBJ2-1 | TRBV28 | NA | CASSFSGTGDNEQFF
TRBJ1-2 | TRBV5-1 | few | CASSRDTSNYGYTF
TRBJ2-1 | TRBV3-1 | NA | CASSQEGMIAYNEQFF
TRBJ2-1 | TRBV3-1 | NA | CASSAGLAGAYEQFF
TRBJ2-1 | TRBV29-1 | NA | CSVAKGGYNNEQFF
TRBJ2-5 | TRBV3-1 | NA | CASSLHGGGLQETQYF
TRBJ1-1 | TRBV24-1 | many | CATSDRSSGQGYNPAFF
TRBJ2-6 | TRBV20-1 | NA | CSANSPSGANVLTF
TRBJ1-1 | TRBV5-5 | NA | CASSSPGTGMNTEAFF
TRBJ1-2 | TRBV12-3/TRBV12-4 | many | CASSSLGAGKDYGYTF
TRBJ1-2 | TRBV4-1 | NA | CASSPQESNYGYTF
TRBJ2-7 | TRBV2 | few | CASSEQGYGEQYF
TRBJ2-1 | TRBV4-1 | NA | CASSQVRGYSGGVNEQFF
TRBJ1-1 | TRBV29-1 | few | CSVLVGAYTEAFF
TRBJ2-1 | TRBV6-5 | NA | CASSYGEIVSNEQFF
TRBJ1-5 | TRBV27 | few | CASSADRVYQPQHF
TRBJ1-1 | TRBV6-5 | NA | CASSYNGQENTEAFF
TRBJ2-7 | TRBV28 | few | CASIGQGARSYEQYF
TRBJ1-2 | TRBV20-1 | few | CSASSRRDRSYGYTF
TRBJ2-1 | TRBV6-1 | NA | CASSDPGSSYNEQFF
TRBJ2-1 | TRBV5-1 | few | CASSEGLAGRDEQFF
TRBJ2-2 | TRBV29-1 | many | CSVQGLFSTGELFF
TRBJ2-1 | TRBV7-9 | NA | CASSFMDIYGYNEQFF
TRBJ2-7 | TRBV29-1 | NA | CSETGTHNEQYF
TRBJ1-2 | TRBV7-9 | NA | CASSLIRPLVYGYTF
TRBJ2-7 | TRBV10-3 | NA | CAIRSTSGNYEQYF
TRBJ2-3 | TRBV20-1 | once | CSARRHTPTDTQYF
TRBJ2-3 | TRBV20-1 | NA | CSARERHYTDTQYF
TRBJ2-1 | TRBV20-1 | few | CSARDSGTGFF
TRBJ1-6 | TRBV12-3/TRBV12-4 | NA | CATKGVFNSPLHF
TRBJ1-5 | TRBV12-3/TRBV12-4 | few | CASTPGGRDQPQHF
TRBJ2-1 | TRBV11-3 | few | CASSLDVAGSSYNEQFF
TRBJ2-6 | TRBV14 | NA | CASSQAGYGANVLTF
TRBJ2-4 | TRBV24-1 | NA | CATSYSGDIQYF
TRBJ2-1 | TRBV12-3/TRBV12-4 | NA | CASSPREGGWGGEQFF
TRBJ2-2 | TRBV10-2 | NA | CASGDRDWSGELFF
TRBJ2-1 | TRBV28 | few | CASSLSTLNYRRGVGMYNEQFF
TRBJ2-7 | TRBV10-3 | many | CAISDVQGDGEQYF
TRBJ2-1 | TRBV10-3 | few | CAISEGGSRYNEQFF